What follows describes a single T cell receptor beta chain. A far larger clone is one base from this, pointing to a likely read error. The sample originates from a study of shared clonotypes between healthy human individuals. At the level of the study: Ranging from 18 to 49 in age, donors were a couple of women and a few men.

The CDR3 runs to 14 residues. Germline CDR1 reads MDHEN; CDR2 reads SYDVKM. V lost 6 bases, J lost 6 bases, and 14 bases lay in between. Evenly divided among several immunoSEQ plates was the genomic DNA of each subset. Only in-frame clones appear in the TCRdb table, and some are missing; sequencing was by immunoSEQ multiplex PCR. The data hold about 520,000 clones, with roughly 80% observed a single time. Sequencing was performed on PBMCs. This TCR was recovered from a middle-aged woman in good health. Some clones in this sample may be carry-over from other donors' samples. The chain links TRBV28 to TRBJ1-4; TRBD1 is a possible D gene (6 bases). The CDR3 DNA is TGTGCCAGCAGGCCAGGGGATGTTGATGAAAAACTGTTTTTT. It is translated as CASRPGDVDEKLFF.